This TCR beta chain is from a study of response to subunit inactivated influenza vaccine. TCRdb independently ran MiXCR on the RT-PCR reads; one entry per CDR3 protein. The sample shows roughly 520,000 distinct CDR3 sequences, less than 30% of them seen only once. This clonotype has ten or more counts. The V gene lost 2 bases and the J gene lost 8 bases, with 15 bases spanning the gap. The CDR3 loop spans 14 amino acids. V gene TRBV12-3 or TRBV12-4 combines with J gene TRBJ1-2, with no clear D. The sequenced sample was CD4+ T cells sorted from PBMCs, obtained approximately 5 days after vaccination. This TCR was recovered from a man aged 50 or older who received an inactivated influenza vaccine. The CDR3 loop reads CASSLYRRSYGYTF. In DNA form, the CDR3 reads TGTGCCAGCAGTTTATACAGAAGAAGCTACGGCTACACCTTC.